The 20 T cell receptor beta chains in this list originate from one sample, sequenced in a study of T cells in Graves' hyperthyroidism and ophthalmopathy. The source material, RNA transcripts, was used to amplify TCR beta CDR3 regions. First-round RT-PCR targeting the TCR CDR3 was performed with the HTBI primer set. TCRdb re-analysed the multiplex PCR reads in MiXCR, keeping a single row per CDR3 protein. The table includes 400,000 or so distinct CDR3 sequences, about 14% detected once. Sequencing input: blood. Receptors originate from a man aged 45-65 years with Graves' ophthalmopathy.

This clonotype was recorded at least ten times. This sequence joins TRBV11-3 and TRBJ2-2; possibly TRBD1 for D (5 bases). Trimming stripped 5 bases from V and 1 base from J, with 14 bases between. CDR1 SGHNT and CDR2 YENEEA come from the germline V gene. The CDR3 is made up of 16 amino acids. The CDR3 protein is CASSLPRDRNTGELFF. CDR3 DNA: TGTGCCAGCAGCCTACCTAGAGACAGGAACACCGGGGAGCTGTTTTTT. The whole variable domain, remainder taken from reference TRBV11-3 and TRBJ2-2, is EAGVVQSPRYKIIEKKQPVAFWCNPISGHNTLYWYLQNLGQGPELLIRYENEEAVDDSQLPKDRFSAERLKGVDSTLKIQPAELGDSAVYLCASSLPRDRNTGELFFGEGSRLTVL.

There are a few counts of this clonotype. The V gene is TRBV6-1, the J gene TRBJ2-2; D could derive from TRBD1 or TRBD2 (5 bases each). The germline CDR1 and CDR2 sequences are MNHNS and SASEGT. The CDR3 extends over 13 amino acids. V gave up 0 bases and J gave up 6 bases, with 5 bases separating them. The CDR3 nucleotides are TGTGCCAGCAGTGAAGCGGGGGCCGGGGAGCTGTTTTTT. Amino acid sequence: CASSEAGAGELFF.

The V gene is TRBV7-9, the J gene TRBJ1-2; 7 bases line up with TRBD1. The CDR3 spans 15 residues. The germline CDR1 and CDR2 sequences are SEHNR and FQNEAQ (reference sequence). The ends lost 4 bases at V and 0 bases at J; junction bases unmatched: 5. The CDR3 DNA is TGTGCCAGCAGCTCGCGGGACAGCTCTAACTATGGCTACACCTTC. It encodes CASSSRDSSNYGYTF. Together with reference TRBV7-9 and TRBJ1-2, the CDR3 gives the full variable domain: DTGVSQNPRHKITKRGQNVTFRCDPISEHNRLYWYRQTLGQGPEFLTYFQNEAQLEKSRLLSDRFSAERPKGSFSTLEIQRTEQGDSAMYLCASSSRDSSNYGYTFGSGTRLTVV.

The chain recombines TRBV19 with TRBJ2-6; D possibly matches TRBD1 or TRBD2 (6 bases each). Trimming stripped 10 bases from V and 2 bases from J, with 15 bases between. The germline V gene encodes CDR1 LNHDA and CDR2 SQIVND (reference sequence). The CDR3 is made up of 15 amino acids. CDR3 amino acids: CATLWGDTGANVLTF. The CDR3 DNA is TGTGCCACCCTCTGGGGGGACACTGGGGCCAACGTCCTGACTTTC.

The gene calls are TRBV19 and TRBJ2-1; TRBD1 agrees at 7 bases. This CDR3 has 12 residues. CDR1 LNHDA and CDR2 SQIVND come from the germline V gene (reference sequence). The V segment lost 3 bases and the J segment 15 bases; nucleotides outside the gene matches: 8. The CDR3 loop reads CASSMIQGSPFF. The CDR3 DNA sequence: TGTGCCAGTAGTATGATACAGGGGTCGCCGTTCTTC.

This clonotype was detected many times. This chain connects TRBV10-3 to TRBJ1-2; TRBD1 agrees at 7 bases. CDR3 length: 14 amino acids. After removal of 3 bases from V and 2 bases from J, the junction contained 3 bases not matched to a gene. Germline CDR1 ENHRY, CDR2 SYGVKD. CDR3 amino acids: CAISDRGGNYGYTF. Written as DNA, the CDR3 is TGTGCCATCAGTGATCGAGGGGGCAACTATGGCTACACCTTC.

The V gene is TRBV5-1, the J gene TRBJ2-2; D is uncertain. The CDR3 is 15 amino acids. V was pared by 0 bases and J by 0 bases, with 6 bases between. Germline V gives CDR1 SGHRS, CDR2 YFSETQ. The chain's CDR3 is CASSLDPSNTGELFF. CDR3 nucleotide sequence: TGCGCCAGCAGCTTGGACCCGTCGAACACCGGGGAGCTGTTTTTT. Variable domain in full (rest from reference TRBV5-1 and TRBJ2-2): KAGVTQTPRYLIKTRGQQVTLSCSPISGHRSVSWYQQTPGQGLQFLFEYFSETQRNKGNFPGRFSGRQFSNSRSEMNVSTLELGDSALYLCASSLDPSNTGELFFGEGSRLTVL.

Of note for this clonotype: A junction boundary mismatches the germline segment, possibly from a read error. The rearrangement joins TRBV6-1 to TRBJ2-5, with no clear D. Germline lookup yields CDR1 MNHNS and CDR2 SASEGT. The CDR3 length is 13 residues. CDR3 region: CASRKRNQETRYF. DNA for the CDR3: TGTGCCAGCAGGAAGCGCAACCAAGAGACCCGGTACTTC.

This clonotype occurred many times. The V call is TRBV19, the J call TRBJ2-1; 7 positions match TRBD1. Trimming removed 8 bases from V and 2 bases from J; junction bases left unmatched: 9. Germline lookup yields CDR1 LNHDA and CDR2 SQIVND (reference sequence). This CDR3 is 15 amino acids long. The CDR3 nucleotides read TGTGCCAGTGCCCCGGGACAGCTAACCTACAATGAGCAGTTCTTC. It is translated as CASAPGQLTYNEQFF.

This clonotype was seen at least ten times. In nucleotides, the CDR3 is TGTGCCACCAGCAGGGACCGCCCGAGCACAGATACGCAGTATTTT. Amino acid sequence: CATSRDRPSTDTQYF. The chain employs TRBV15 and TRBJ2-3; no clear D. CDR1 is LNHNV and CDR2 is YYDKDF in the germline V gene (reference sequence). Trimming removed 3 bases from V and 0 bases from J, with 10 bases in between. This CDR3 is built from 15 residues.

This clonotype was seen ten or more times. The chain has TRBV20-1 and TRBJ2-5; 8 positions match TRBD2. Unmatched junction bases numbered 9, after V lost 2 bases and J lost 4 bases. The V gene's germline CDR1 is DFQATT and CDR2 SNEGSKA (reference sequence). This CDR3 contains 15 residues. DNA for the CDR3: TGCAGTGCTAGACTTCCCGGGGGGGGACGAGAGACCCAGTACTTC. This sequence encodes CSARLPGGGRETQYF.

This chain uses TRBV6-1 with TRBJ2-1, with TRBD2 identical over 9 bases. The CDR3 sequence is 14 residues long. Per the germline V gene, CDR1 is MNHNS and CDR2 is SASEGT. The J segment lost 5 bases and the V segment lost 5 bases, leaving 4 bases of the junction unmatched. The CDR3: CASSSAGGNNEQFF. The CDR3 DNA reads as TGTGCCAGCAGTTCGGCGGGAGGGAACAATGAGCAGTTCTTC.

The chain's CDR3 is CASRNTGRGHTGELFF. The CDR3 DNA sequence: TGCGCCAGCAGGAATACCGGAAGGGGGCACACCGGGGAGCTGTTTTTT. This chain links TRBV5-1 with TRBJ2-2; 7 nucleotides agree with TRBD1. V dropped 5 bases and J dropped 3; count of bases not matched to a gene: 10. The CDR3 is 16 amino acids. Germline V CDR1 and CDR2: SGHRS, YFSETQ.

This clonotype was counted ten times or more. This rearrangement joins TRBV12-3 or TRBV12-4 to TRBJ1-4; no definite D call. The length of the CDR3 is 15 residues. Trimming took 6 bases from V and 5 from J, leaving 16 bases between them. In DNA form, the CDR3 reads TGTGCCAGCAGGGTCCGGGTGGCAGCCAATGAAAAACTGTTTTTT. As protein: CASRVRVAANEKLFF.

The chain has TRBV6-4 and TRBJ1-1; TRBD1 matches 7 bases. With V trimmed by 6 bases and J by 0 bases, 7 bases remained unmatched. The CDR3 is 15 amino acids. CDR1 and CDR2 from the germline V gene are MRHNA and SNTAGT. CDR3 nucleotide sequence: TGTGCCAGCAGATCGGGACAGACAATGAACACTGAAGCTTTCTTT. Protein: CASRSGQTMNTEAFF.

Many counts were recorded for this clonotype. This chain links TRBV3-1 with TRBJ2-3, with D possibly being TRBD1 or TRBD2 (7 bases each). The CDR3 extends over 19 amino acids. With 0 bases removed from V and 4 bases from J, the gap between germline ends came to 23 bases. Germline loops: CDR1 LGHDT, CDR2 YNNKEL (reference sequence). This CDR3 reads CASSQELGGGIAIADTQYF. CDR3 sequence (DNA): TGTGCCAGCAGCCAAGAGTTGGGAGGGGGCATCGCCATCGCAGATACGCAGTATTTT.

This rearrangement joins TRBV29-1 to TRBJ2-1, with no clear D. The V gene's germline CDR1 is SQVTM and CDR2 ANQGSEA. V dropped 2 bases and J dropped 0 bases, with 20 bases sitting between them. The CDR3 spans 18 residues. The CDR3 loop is CSVELVDPVRSSYNEQFF. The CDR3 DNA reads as TGCAGCGTTGAACTGGTAGATCCGGTCAGAAGCTCCTACAATGAGCAGTTCTTC.

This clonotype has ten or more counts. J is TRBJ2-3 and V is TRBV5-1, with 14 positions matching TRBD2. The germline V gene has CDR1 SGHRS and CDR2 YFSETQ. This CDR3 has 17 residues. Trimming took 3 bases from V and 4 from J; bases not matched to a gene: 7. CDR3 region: CASSWGTSGSGSDTQYF. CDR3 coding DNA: TGCGCCAGCAGCTGGGGGACTAGCGGGAGTGGATCAGATACGCAGTATTTT.

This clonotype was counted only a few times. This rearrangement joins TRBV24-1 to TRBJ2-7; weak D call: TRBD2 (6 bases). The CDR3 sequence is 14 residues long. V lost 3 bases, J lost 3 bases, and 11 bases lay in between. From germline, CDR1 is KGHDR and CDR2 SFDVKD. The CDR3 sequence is CATSDRDSHYEQYF. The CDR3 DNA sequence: TGTGCCACCAGTGATCGGGACTCGCACTACGAGCAGTACTTC.

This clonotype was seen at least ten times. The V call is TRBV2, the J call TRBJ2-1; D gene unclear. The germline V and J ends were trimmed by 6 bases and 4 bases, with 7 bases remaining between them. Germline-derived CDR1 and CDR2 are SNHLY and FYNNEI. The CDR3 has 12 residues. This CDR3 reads CASRVGYNEQFF. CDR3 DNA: TGTGCCAGCAGGGTGGGTTACAATGAGCAGTTCTTC.